The rows below give T cell receptor beta chains drawn from one sample of a study of human versus mouse CDR3 diversity and MHC coevolution. The table came from immunoSEQ multiplex PCR; TCRdb's copy has only in-frame clones and leaves some out. This table has more than 60,000 clones, 85% to 95% appearing once. Sequenced material: naive CD4+ T cells from blood. The source is a person aged 25 to 69 in good health. CDR3s include the opening cysteine and the closing phenylalanine or tryptophan. D genes are given only for firm matches. Clone sizes are given selectively: once, few, many, or a class where the clone is expanded.

>TRBJ2-7|NA|NA|TRBV6-1
CASTAGPTYEQYF
TGTGCCAGCACCGCGGGACCCACCTACGAGCAGTACTTC
>TRBJ2-1|TRBD2|NA|TRBV5-4
CASSLPGLAYNEQFF
TGTGCCAGCAGCTTGCCGGGACTAGCATACAATGAGCAGTTCTTC
>TRBJ1-6|NA|NA|TRBV28
CASRTDSSYNSPLHF
TGTGCCAGCAGAACCGACAGCTCCTATAATTCACCCCTCCACTTT
>TRBJ1-1|NA|NA|TRBV19
CASRGGTNTEAFF
TGTGCCAGTAGGGGCGGGACGAACACTGAAGCTTTCTTT
>TRBJ2-6|NA|NA|TRBV6-6
CASSLYRVSGANVLTF
TGTGCCAGCAGTCTCTACAGGGTCTCTGGGGCCAACGTCCTGACTTTC
>TRBJ2-3|NA|NA|TRBV19
CASSIETGTQYF
TGTGCCAGTAGTATCGAGACGGGGACGCAGTATTTT
>TRBJ2-7|NA|NA|TRBV29-1
CSVGGAYEQYF
TGCAGCGTTGGGGGGGCCTACGAGCAGTACTTC
>TRBJ1-1|TRBD1|NA|TRBV10-3
CASAGTGNTEAFF
TGTGCCAGTGCCGGGACAGGGAACACTGAAGCTTTCTTT
>TRBJ2-3|TRBD2|once|TRBV7-2
CASSLDTLAGGLTDTQYF
TGTGCCAGCAGCCTTGATACCTTAGCGGGGGGTCTCACAGATACGCAGTATTTT
>TRBJ1-5|NA|NA|TRBV29-1
CSAVGGAGQPQHF
TGCAGCGCTGTGGGGGGGGCGGGTCAGCCCCAGCATTTT
>TRBJ2-7|NA|NA|TRBV11-1
CASSLTGSSYEQYF
TGTGCCAGCAGCTTAACGGGGAGCTCCTACGAGCAGTACTTC
>TRBJ1-6|NA|NA|TRBV4-2
CASSQDSRLQPSYNSPLHF
TGTGCCAGCAGCCAAGATTCCAGGCTTCAACCCTCCTATAATTCACCCCTCCACTTT
>TRBJ1-1|NA|NA|TRBV18
CASSPAGNTEAFF
TGTGCCAGCTCACCAGCAGGGAACACTGAAGCTTTCTTT
>TRBJ1-5|NA|NA|TRBV6-5
CASRTGVNQPQHF
TGTGCCAGCAGAACCGGGGTGAATCAGCCCCAGCATTTT
>TRBJ2-2|NA|NA|TRBV7-9
CASSLALVSVNTGELFF
TGTGCCAGCAGCTTAGCTCTGGTCAGCGTGAACACCGGGGAGCTGTTTTTT
>TRBJ1-2|TRBD1|NA|TRBV29-1
CSAPGQQNYGYTF
TGCAGCGCACCGGGACAGCAAAACTATGGCTACACCTTC
>TRBJ2-7|NA|NA|TRBV2
CASRSGTESEQYF
TGTGCCAGCAGGTCCGGGACTGAGAGCGAGCAGTACTTC
>TRBJ2-3|NA|NA|TRBV2
CASGTRDIIPTDTQYF
TGTGCCAGCGGAACCCGGGACATCATACCGACAGATACGCAGTATTTT
>TRBJ2-3|NA|NA|TRBV19
CASSIGGRVGDTQYF
TGTGCCAGTAGTATAGGAGGCAGGGTAGGAGATACGCAGTATTTT
>TRBJ1-2|TRBD1|NA|TRBV7-6
CASSLAPVTGGVMYGYTF
TGTGCCAGCAGCTTAGCCCCCGTGACAGGGGGCGTGATGTATGGCTACACCTTC
>TRBJ2-7|TRBD1|NA|TRBV6-1
CASSTAGTGPYEQYF
TGTGCCAGCAGTACTGCCGGGACAGGGCCCTACGAGCAGTACTTC
>TRBJ2-3|NA|NA|TRBV30
CAWSPTGDTQYF
TGTGCCTGGAGTCCGACGGGAGATACGCAGTATTTT
>TRBJ1-1|NA|once|TRBV5-5
CASSKQGFSEAFF
TGTGCCAGCAGCAAACAGGGATTCTCTGAAGCTTTCTTT
>TRBJ1-2|NA|NA|TRBV4-2
CASSQDVETGRWWNYGYTF
TGTGCCAGCAGCCAAGATGTGGAGACAGGCCGGTGGTGGAACTATGGCTACACCTTC
>TRBJ1-1|NA|NA|TRBV7-9
CASSLQGNTEAFF
TGTGCCAGCAGCTTGCAGGGGAACACTGAAGCTTTCTTT
>TRBJ1-1|TRBD1|NA|TRBV4-1
CASSQDLPGTVRAFF
TGCGCCAGCAGCCAAGACCTACCTGGGACAGTTCGAGCTTTCTTT
>TRBJ2-1|TRBD2|NA|TRBV5-4
CASSLGASGMAYNEQFF
TGTGCCAGCAGCTTGGGGGCTAGCGGGATGGCGTACAATGAGCAGTTCTTC
>TRBJ2-6|NA|NA|TRBV18
CASSPNSGAGANVLTF
TGTGCCAGCTCACCAAATTCCGGGGCTGGGGCCAACGTCCTGACTTTC
>TRBJ2-3|TRBD2|NA|TRBV7-9
CASSRSGGTDTQYF
TGTGCCAGCAGCCGTAGCGGGGGCACAGATACGCAGTATTTT
>TRBJ2-2|TRBD1|NA|TRBV7-9
CASSFPGQGNTGELFF
TGTGCCAGCAGCTTCCCGGGACAGGGTAACACCGGGGAGCTGTTTTTT
>TRBJ1-1|NA|NA|TRBV19
CASSIIQGGSGTEAFF
TGTGCCAGTAGTATTATACAGGGCGGGTCGGGCACTGAAGCTTTCTTT
>TRBJ2-7|NA|NA|TRBV5-6
CASSLAGPYEQYF
TGTGCCAGCAGCTTGGCCGGTCCGTACGAGCAGTACTTC
>TRBJ2-7|TRBD1|NA|TRBV7-9
CASSSEQGHEQYF
TGTGCCAGCAGCTCCGAACAGGGGCACGAGCAGTACTTC
>TRBJ2-7|NA|NA|TRBV11-2
CASSSSGIDEQYF
TGTGCCAGCAGCTCCTCAGGGATAGACGAGCAGTACTTC
>TRBJ2-2|TRBD2|NA|TRBV7-2
CASSLAGFLAANTGELFF
TGTGCCAGCAGCTTAGCGGGTTTCCTAGCGGCGAACACCGGGGAGCTGTTTTTT
>TRBJ1-1|NA|NA|TRBV18
CASSPPMNTEAFF
TGTGCCAGCTCACCACCTATGAACACTGAAGCTTTCTTT
>TRBJ2-6|NA|NA|TRBV18
CASSPQGAGANVLTF
TGTGCCAGCTCACCACAGGGGGCTGGGGCCAACGTCCTGACTTTC
>TRBJ2-1|NA|NA|TRBV19
CASSIDHSRTTSYNEQFF
TGTGCCAGTAGTATAGATCATTCCCGGACTACATCCTACAATGAGCAGTTCTTC
>TRBJ2-1|NA|NA|TRBV18
CASSQGREQFF
TGTGCCAGCTCCCAGGGGCGGGAGCAGTTCTTC
>TRBJ1-1|TRBD1|NA|TRBV11-2
CASAGQGTTEAFF
TGTGCCAGTGCGGGACAGGGGACCACTGAAGCTTTCTTT
>TRBJ2-2|NA|NA|TRBV13
CASSLRGELFF
TGTGCCAGCAGCTTGCGCGGGGAGCTGTTTTTT
>TRBJ2-7|NA|NA|TRBV5-5
CASSMLTRTDEQYF
TGTGCCAGCAGCATGCTGACACGGACAGACGAGCAGTACTTC
>TRBJ1-2|NA|NA|TRBV11-2
CASSSRTDNYGYTF
TGTGCCAGCAGCTCAAGGACAGATAACTATGGCTACACCTTC
>TRBJ2-1|NA|NA|TRBV11-2
CASSLYLAREEQFF
TGTGCCAGCAGCTTATATCTAGCCCGGGAAGAGCAGTTCTTC
>TRBJ2-5|NA|NA|TRBV2
CASSPMAGEQYF
TGTGCCAGCAGTCCTATGGCTGGGGAGCAGTACTTC
>TRBJ2-3|TRBD2|NA|TRBV5-1
CASSLLSLRLAATSSTDTQYF
TGCGCCAGCAGCTTGCTGTCTCTGCGGCTAGCGGCGACCTCTAGCACAGATACGCAGTATTTT
>TRBJ2-7|TRBD2|NA|TRBV6-6
CASSYSIAGGPYEQYF
TGTGCCAGCAGTTACTCGATAGCGGGGGGGCCCTACGAGCAGTACTTC
>TRBJ1-2|TRBD1|NA|TRBV28
CASSLFAGGRGYTF
TGTGCCAGCAGTTTATTTGCAGGGGGCAGGGGCTACACCTTC
>TRBJ1-2|TRBD1|NA|TRBV5-1
CASSQGQESLANYGYTF
TGCGCCAGCAGCCAAGGACAGGAGTCACTAGCTAACTATGGCTACACCTTC
>TRBJ2-2|TRBD2|once|TRBV9
CASSVVAGGELFF
TGTGCCAGCAGCGTAGTAGCGGGGGGGGAGCTGTTTTTT
>TRBJ2-5|TRBD2|NA|TRBV18
CASSPTSGGETQYF
TGTGCCAGCTCACCAACTAGCGGAGGGGAGACCCAGTACTTC
>TRBJ2-1|TRBD2|NA|TRBV28
CASSSTRSGLAGYNEQFF
TGTGCCAGCAGTTCGACAAGGTCGGGACTAGCGGGGTACAATGAGCAGTTCTTC
>TRBJ2-1|TRBD2|once|TRBV11-2
CASRAGGSYNEQFF
TGTGCCAGCAGGGCGGGGGGCTCCTACAATGAGCAGTTCTTC
>TRBJ2-7|TRBD1|NA|TRBV15
CATSREGDRVGSYEQYF
TGTGCCACCAGCAGAGAGGGGGACAGGGTAGGGTCCTACGAGCAGTACTTC
>TRBJ2-1|TRBD2|NA|TRBV5-4
CASSVPGLAGGPLTNEQFF
TGTGCCAGCAGCGTACCGGGACTAGCGGGGGGGCCACTAACCAATGAGCAGTTCTTC